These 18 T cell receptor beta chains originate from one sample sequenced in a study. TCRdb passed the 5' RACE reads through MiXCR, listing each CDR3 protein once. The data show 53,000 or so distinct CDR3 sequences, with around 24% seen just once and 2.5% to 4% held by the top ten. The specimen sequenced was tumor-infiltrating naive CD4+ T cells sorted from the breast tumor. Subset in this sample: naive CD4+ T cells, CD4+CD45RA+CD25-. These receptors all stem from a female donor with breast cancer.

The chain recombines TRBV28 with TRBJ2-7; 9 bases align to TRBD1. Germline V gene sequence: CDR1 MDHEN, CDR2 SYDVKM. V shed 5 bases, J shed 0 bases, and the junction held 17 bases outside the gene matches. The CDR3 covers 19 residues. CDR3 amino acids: CASSHGTGMRPTNSYEQYF. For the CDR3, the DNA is TGTGCCAGCAGTCACGGGACAGGGATGCGTCCAACTAACTCCTACGAGCAGTACTTC.

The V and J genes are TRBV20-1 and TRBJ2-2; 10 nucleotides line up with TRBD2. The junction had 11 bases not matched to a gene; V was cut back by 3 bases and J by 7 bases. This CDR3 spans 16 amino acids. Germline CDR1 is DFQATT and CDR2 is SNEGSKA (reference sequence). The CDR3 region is CSARDPSGGADGELFF. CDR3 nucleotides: TGCAGTGCTAGGGATCCAAGCGGGGGGGCTGACGGGGAGCTGTTTTTT.

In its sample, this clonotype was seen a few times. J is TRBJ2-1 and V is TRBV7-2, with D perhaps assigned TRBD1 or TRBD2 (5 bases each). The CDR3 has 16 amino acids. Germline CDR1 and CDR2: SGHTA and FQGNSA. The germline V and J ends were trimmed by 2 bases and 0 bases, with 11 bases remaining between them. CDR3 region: CASSLTGQTSYNEQFF. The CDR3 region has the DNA TGTGCCAGCAGCTTAACGGGGCAGACCTCCTACAATGAGCAGTTCTTC.

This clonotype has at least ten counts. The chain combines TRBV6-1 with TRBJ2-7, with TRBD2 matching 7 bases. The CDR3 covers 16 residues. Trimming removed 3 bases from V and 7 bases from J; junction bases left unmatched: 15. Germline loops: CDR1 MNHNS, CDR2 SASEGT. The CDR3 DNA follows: TGTGCCAGCAGTGAGGTTAAATGGACCCGAGCGGGAGAGCAGTACTTC. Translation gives CASSEVKWTRAGEQYF.

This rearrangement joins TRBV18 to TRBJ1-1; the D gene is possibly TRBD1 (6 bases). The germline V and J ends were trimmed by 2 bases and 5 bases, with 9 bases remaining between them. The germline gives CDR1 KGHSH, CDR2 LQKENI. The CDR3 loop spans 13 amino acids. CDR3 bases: TGTGCCAGCTCACCATTAGGGGGGACTGAAGCTTTCTTT. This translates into CASSPLGGTEAFF.

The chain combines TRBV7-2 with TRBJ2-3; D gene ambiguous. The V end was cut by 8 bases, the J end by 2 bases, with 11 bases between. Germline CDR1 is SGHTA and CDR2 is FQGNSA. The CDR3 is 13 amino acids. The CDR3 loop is CASSVIFTDTQYF. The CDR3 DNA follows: TGTGCCAGCTCGGTCATATTCACAGATACGCAGTATTTT.

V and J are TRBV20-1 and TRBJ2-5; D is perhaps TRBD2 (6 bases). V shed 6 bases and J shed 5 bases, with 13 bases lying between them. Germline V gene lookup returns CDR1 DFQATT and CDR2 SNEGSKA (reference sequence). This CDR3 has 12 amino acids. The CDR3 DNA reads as TGCAGTGCGGCAGACAGCGGGGAGACCCAGTACTTC. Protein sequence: CSAADSGETQYF.

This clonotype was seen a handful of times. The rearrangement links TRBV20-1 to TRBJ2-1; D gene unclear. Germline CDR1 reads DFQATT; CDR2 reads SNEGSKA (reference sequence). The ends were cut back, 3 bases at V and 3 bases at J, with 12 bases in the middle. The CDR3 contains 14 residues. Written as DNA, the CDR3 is TGCAGTGCTAGTAAGGGTCTCCTCTACAATGAGCAGTTCTTC. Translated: CSASKGLLYNEQFF.

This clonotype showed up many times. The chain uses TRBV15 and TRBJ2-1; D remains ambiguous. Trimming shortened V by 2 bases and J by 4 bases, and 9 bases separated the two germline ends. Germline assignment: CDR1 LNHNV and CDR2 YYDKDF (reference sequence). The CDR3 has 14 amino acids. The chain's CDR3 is CATSRSKTYNEQFF. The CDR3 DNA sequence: TGTGCCACCAGCAGAAGCAAAACTTACAATGAGCAGTTCTTC.

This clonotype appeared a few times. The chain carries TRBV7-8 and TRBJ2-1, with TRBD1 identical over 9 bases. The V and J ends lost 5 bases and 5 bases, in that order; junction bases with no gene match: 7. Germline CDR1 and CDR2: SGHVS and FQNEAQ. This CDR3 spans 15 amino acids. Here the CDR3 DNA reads TGTGCCAGCAGCGACCGACAGGGGGGGAACAATGAGCAGTTCTTC. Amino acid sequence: CASSDRQGGNNEQFF. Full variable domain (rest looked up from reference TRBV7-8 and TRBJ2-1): GAGVSQSPRYKVAKRGQDVALRCDPISGHVSLFWYQQALGQGPEFLTYFQNEAQLDKSGLPSDRFFAERPEGSVSTLKIQRTQQEDSAVYLCASSDRQGGNNEQFFGPGTRLTVL.

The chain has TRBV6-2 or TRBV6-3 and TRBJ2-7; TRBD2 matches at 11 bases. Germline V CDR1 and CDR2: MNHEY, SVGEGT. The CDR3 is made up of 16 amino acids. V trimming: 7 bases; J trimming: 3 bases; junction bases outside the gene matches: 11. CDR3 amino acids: CASKTALAGGDYEQYF. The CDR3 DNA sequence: TGTGCCAGCAAGACTGCTCTAGCGGGGGGCGACTACGAGCAGTACTTC.

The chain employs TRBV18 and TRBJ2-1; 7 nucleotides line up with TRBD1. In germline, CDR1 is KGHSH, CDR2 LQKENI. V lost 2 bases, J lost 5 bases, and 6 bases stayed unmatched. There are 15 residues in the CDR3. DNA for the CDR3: TGTGCCAGCTCACCAGGTTCGGGACAGAACAATGAGCAGTTCTTC. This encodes CASSPGSGQNNEQFF.

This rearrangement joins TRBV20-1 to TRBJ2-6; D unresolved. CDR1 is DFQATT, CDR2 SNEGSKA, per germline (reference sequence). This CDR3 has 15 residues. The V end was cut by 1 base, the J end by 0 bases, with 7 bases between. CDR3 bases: TGCAGTGCTAGAGTCTCCTCCTCTGGGGCCAACGTCCTGACTTTC. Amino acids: CSARVSSSGANVLTF.

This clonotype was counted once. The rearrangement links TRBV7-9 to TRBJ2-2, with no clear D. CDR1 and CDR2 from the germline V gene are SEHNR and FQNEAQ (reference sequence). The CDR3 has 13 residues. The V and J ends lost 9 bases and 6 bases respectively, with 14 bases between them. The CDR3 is CASVEIEAGELFF. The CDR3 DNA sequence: TGTGCCAGTGTCGAGATTGAGGCCGGGGAGCTGTTTTTT.

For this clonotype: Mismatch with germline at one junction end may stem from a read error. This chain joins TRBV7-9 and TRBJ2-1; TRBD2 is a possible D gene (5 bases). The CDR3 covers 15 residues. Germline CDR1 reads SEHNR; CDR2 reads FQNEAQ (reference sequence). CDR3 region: CAGSPPGNSYNEQFF. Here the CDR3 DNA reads TGTGCCGGCAGCCCCCCGGGGAACTCCTACAATGAGCAGTTCTTC.

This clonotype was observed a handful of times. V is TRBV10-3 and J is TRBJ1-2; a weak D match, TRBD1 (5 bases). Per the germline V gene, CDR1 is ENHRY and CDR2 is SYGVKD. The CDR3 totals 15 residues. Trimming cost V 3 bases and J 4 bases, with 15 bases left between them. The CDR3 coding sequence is TGTGCCATCAGTGAAGGCGCAGGGAGTGCCTATGGCTACACCTTC. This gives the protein CAISEGAGSAYGYTF.

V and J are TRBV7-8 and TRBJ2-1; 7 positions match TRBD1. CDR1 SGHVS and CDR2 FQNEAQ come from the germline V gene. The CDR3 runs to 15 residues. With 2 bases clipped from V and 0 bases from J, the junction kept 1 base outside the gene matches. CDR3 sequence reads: CASSLRDSSYNEQFF. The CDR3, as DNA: TGTGCCAGCAGCTTACGGGACAGCTCCTACAATGAGCAGTTCTTC. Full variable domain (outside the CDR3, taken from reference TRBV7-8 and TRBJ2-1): GAGVSQSPRYKVAKRGQDVALRCDPISGHVSLFWYQQALGQGPEFLTYFQNEAQLDKSGLPSDRFFAERPEGSVSTLKIQRTQQEDSAVYLCASSLRDSSYNEQFFGPGTRLTVL.

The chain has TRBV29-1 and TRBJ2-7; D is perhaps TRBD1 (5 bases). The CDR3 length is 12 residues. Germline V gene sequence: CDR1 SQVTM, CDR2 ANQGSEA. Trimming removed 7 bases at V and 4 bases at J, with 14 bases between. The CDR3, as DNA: TGCAGCGCCATACTTAGGGGTTACGAGCAGTACTTC. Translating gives CSAILRGYEQYF.